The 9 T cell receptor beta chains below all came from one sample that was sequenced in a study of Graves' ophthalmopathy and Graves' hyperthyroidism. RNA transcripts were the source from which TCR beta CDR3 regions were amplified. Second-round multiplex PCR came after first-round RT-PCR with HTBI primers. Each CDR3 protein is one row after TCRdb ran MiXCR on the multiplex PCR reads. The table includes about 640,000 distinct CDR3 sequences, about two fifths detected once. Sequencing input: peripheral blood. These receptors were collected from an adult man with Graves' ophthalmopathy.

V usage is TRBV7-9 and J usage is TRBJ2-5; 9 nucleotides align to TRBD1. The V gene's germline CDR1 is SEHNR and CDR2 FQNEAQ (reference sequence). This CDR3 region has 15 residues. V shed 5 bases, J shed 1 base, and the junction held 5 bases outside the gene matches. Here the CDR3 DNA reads TGTGCCAGCAGCGCGGGACAGGGAGGCCAAGAGACCCAGTACTTC. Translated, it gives CASSAGQGGQETQYF.

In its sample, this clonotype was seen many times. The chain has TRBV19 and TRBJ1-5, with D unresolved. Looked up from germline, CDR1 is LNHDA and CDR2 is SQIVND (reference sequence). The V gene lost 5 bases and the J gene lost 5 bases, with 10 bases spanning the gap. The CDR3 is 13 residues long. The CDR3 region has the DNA TGTGCCAGTAGTGAGGGCGGATATCAGCCCCAGCATTTT. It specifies CASSEGGYQPQHF.

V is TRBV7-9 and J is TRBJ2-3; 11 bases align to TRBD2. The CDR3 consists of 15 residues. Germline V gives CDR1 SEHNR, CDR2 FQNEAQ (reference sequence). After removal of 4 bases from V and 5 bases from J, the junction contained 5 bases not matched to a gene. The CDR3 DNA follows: TGTGCCAGCAGCTCTGGGACTAGCGGTATAGATACGCAGTATTTT. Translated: CASSSGTSGIDTQYF.

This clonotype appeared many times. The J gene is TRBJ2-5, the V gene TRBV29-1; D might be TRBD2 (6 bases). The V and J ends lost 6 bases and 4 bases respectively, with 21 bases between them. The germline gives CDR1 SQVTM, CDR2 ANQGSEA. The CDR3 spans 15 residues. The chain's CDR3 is CSVDAVTSSRETQYF. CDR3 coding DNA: TGCAGCGTAGACGCCGTAACTAGCTCCAGAGAGACCCAGTACTTC.

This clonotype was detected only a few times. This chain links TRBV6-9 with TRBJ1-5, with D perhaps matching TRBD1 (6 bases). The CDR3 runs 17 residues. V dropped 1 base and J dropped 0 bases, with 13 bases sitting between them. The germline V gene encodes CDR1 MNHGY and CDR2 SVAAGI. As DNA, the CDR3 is TGTGCCAGCAGTTATTATGGACAGAATAATAGCAATCAGCCCCAGCATTTT. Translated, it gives CASSYYGQNNSNQPQHF.

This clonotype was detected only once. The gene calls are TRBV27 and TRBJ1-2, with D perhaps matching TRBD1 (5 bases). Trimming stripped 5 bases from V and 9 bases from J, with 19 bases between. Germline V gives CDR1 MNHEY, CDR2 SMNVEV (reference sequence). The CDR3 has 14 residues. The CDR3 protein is CASSTGGSGRRYTF. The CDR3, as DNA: TGTGCCAGCAGTACCGGCGGGTCAGGGAGGCGCTACACCTTC.

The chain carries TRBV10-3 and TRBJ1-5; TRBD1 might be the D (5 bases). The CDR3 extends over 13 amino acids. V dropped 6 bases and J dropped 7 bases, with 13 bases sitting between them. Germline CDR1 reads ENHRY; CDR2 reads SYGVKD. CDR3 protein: CAISLEGAQPQHF. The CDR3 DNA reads TGTGCCATCAGCCTAGAAGGGGCCCAGCCCCAGCATTTT.

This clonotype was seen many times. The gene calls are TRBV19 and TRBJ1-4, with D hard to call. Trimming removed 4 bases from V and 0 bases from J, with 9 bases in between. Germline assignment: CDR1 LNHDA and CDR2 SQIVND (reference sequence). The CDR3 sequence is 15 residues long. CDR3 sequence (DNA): TGTGCCAGTAGTACCCCTGAAGCAACTAATGAAAAACTGTTTTTT. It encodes CASSTPEATNEKLFF.

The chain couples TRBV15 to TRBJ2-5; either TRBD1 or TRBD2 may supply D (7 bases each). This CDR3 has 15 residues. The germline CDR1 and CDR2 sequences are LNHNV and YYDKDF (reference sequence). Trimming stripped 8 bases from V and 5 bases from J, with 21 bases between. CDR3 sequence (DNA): TGTGCCACCGGCACGAGGGGGCAGGGGGGGGAGACCCAGTACTTC. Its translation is CATGTRGQGGETQYF.